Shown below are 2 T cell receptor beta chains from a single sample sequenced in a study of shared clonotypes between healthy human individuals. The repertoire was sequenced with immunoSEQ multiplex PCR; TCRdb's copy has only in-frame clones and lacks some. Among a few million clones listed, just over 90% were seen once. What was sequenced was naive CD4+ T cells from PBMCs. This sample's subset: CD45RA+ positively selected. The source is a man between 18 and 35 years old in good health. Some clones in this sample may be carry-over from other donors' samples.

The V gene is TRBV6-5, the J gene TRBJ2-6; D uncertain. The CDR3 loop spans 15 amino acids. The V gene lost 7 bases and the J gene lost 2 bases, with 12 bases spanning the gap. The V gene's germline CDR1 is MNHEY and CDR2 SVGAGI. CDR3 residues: CASNHLSAGANVLTF. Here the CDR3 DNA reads TGTGCCAGCAACCATTTAAGTGCTGGGGCCAACGTCCTGACTTTC.

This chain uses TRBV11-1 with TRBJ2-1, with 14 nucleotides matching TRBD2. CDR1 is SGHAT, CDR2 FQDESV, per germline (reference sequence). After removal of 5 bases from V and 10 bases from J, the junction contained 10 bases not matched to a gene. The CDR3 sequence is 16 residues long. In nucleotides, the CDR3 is TGTGCCAGCAGCCAGACTAGCGGGAGGGCCATAGGCGAGCAGTTCTTC. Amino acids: CASSQTSGRAIGEQFF.